The present TCR beta chain was sequenced within a study of shared clonotypes between healthy human individuals. General study results and limits: Blood alone was sampled, and tissue repertoires likely differ.

Sequencing used immunoSEQ multiplex PCR; TCRdb keeps in-frame clones, though not all of them. The sample consists of about half a million clones, approximately 78% of them appearing once. Participating donors were healthy, HIV-negative adults free of recent acute infections or vaccinations. Germline V gives CDR1 SGHRS, CDR2 YFSETQ. The ends were cut back, 5 bases at V and 0 bases at J, with 8 bases in the middle. The CDR3 loop spans 14 amino acids. Notes on this clone: Its antigen remains unknown.

This clonotype was obtained from a woman aged 40 to 50 in good health. Some clones in this sample may be carry-over from other donors' samples. Source material: PBMCs. The chain uses TRBV5-1 and TRBJ2-2, with D perhaps matching TRBD1 (5 bases). The DNA of the CDR3 is TGCGCCAGCAGTTCGACAGCGAACACCGGGGAGCTGTTTTTT. It codes for CASSSTANTGELFF.